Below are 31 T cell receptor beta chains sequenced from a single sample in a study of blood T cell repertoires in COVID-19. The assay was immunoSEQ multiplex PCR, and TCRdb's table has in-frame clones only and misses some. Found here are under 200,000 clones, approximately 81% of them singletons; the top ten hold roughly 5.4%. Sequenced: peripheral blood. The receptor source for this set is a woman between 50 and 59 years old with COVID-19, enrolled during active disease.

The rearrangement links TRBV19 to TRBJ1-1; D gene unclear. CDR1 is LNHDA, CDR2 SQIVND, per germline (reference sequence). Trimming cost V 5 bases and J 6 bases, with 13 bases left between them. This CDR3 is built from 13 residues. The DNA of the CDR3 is TGTGCCAGTAGTCCCCCGACCCGGGCTGAAGCTTTCTTT. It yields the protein CASSPPTRAEAFF.

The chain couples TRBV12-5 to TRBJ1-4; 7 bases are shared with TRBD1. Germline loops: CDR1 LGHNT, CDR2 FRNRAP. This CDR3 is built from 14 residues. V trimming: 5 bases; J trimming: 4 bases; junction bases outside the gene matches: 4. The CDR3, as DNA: TGTGCTAGTGGTAAAGGGGGCATTAATGAAAAACTGTTTTTT. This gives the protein CASGKGGINEKLFF.

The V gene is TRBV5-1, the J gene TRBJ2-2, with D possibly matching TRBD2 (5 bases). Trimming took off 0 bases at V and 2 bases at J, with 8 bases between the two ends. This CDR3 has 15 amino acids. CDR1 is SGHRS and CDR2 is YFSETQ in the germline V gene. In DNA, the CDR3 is TGCGCCAGCAGCTTGGTGGGGAGCAACACCGGGGAGCTGTTTTTT. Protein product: CASSLVGSNTGELFF. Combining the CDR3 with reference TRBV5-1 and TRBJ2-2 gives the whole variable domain KAGVTQTPRYLIKTRGQQVTLSCSPISGHRSVSWYQQTPGQGLQFLFEYFSETQRNKGNFPGRFSGRQFSNSRSEMNVSTLELGDSALYLCASSLVGSNTGELFFGEGSRLTVL.

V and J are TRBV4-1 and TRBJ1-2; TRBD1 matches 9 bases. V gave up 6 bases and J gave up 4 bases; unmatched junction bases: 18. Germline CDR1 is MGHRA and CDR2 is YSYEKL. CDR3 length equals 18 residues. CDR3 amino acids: CASRPFSGQGPSSYGYTF. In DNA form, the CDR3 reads TGCGCCAGCAGACCCTTTTCGGGACAGGGCCCTTCTTCCTATGGCTACACCTTC.

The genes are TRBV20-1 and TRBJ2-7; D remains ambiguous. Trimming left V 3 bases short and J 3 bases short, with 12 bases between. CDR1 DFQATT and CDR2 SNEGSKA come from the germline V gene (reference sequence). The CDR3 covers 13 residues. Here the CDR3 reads CSASILRSYEQYF. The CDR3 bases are TGCAGTGCTAGTATCTTGAGGAGCTACGAGCAGTACTTC.

Here the CDR3 DNA reads TGCGCCAGCAGCCAAGATAAGGGGTTGGAGAACGAGCAGTACTTC. It translates to CASSQDKGLENEQYF. The V and J genes are TRBV4-1 and TRBJ2-7; D possibly corresponds to TRBD1 (5 bases). The CDR3 consists of 15 residues. Germline CDR1 is MGHRA and CDR2 is YSYEKL. V was clipped by 0 bases and J by 5 bases, with 14 bases between them.

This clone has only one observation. As DNA, the CDR3 is TGTGCCAGCAGTCATCCTCAGGGGGAGGCTAATGAAAAACTGTTTTTT. Translating it yields CASSHPQGEANEKLFF. J is TRBJ1-4 and V is TRBV6-6; TRBD1 aligns across 7 bases. V lost 5 bases and J lost 3; bases outside the gene matches: 9. The CDR3 covers 16 residues. Germline V gene lookup returns CDR1 MNHNY and CDR2 SVGAGI (reference sequence).

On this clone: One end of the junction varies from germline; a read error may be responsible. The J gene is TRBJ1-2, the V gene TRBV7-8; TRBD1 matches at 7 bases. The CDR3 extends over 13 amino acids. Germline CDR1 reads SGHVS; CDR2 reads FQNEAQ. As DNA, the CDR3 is TGTGCCAGCAGCTTAATGGACAGGTCCCCCTGCGCCTTC. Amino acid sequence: CASSLMDRSPCAF.

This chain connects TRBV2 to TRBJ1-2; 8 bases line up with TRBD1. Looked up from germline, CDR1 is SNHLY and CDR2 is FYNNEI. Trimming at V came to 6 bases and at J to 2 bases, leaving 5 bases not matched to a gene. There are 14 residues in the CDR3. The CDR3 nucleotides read TGTGCCAGCAGGCCGACAGGGGCGAACTATGGCTACACCTTC. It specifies CASRPTGANYGYTF.

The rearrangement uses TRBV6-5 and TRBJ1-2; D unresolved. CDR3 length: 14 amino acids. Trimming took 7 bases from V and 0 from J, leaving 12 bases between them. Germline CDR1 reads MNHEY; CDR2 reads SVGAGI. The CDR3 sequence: CASTNRNPNYGYTF. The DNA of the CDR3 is TGTGCCAGCACGAACAGAAACCCTAACTATGGCTACACCTTC.

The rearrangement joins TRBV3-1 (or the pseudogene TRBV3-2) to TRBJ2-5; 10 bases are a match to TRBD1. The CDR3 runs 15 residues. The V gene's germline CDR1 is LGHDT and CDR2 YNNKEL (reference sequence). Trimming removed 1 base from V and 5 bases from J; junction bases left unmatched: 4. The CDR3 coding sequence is TGTGCCAGCAGCCAAGCGACAGGGGGCTGGGAGACCCAGTACTTC. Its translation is CASSQATGGWETQYF.

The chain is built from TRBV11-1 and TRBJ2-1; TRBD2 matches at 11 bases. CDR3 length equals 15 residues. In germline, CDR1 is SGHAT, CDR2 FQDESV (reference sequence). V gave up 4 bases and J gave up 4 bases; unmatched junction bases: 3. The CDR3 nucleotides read TGTGCCAGCAGCTACGGGACTAGCGGTTACAATGAGCAGTTCTTC. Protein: CASSYGTSGYNEQFF.

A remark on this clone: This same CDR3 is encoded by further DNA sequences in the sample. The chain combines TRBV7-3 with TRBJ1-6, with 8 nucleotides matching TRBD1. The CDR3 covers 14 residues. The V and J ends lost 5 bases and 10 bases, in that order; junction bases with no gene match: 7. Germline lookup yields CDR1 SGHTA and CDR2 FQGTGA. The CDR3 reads CASSPGQGGSPLHF. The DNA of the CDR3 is TGTGCCAGCAGCCCCGGACAGGGTGGCTCACCCCTCCACTTT.

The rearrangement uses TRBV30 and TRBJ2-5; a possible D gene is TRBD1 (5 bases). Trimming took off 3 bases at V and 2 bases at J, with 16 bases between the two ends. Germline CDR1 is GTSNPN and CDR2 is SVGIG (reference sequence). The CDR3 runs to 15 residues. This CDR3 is CAWSLPPRQQETQYF. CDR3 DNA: TGTGCCTGGAGCCTCCCCCCTCGACAGCAAGAGACCCAGTACTTC. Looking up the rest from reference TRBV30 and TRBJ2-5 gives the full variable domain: SQTIHQWPATLVQPVGSPLSLECTVEGTSNPNLYWYRQAAGRGLQLLFYSVGIGQISSEVPQNLSASRPQDRQFILSSKKLLLSDSGFYLCAWSLPPRQQETQYFGPGTRLLVL.

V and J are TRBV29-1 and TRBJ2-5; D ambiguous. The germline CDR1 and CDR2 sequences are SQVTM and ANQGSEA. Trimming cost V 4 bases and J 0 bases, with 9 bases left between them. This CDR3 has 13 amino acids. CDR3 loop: CSVGALDQETQYF. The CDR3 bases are TGCAGCGTTGGTGCTCTAGACCAAGAGACCCAGTACTTC.

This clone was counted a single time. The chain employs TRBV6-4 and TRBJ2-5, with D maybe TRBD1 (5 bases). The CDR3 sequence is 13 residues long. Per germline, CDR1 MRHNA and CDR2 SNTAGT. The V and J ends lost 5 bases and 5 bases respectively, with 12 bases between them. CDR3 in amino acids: CASSRQFGETQYF. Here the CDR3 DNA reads TGTGCCAGCAGTCGACAGTTTGGGGAGACCCAGTACTTC.

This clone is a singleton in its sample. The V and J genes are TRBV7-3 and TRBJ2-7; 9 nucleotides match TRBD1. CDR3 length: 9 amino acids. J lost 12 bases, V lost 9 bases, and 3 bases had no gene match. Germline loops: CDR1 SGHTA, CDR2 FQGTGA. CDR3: CARWDRVYF. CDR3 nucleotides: TGTGCCAGATGGGACAGGGTGTACTTC. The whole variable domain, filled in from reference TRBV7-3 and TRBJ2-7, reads GAGVSQTPSNKVTEKGKYVELRCDPISGHTALYWYRQSLGQGPEFLIYFQGTGAADDSGLPNDRFFAVRPEGSVSTLKIQRTERGDSAVYLCARWDRVYFGPGTRLTVT.

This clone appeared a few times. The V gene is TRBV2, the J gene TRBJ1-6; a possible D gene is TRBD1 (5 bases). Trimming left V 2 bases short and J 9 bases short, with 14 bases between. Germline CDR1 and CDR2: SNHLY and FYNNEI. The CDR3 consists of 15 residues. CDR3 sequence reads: CASSELGDWVSPLHF. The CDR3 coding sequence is TGTGCCAGCAGTGAACTTGGGGACTGGGTTTCACCCCTCCACTTT.

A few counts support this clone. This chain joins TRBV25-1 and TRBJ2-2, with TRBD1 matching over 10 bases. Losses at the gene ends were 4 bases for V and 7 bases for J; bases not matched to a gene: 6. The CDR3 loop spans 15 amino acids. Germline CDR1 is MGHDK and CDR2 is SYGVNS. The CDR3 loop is CASSGQGARFGELFF. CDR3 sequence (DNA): TGTGCCAGCAGTGGACAGGGGGCGAGGTTCGGGGAGCTGTTTTTT.

CDR3 residues: CASSATDSEAFF. DNA of the CDR3: TGTGCCAGCAGTGCCACCGACTCTGAAGCTTTCTTT. The chain has TRBV2 and TRBJ1-1; D is unclear. The CDR3 is 12 amino acids. Germline assignment: CDR1 SNHLY and CDR2 FYNNEI. The V end was cut by 4 bases, the J end by 6 bases, with 9 bases between.

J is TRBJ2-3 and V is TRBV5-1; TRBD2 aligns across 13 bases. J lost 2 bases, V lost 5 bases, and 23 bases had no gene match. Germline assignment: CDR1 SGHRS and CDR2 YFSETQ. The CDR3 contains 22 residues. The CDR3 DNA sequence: TGCGCCAGCAGAGCTGTCCGCCTAAGGGGTCCGGGACTAGCGGGGCTCACAGATACGCAGTATTTT. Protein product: CASRAVRLRGPGLAGLTDTQYF.

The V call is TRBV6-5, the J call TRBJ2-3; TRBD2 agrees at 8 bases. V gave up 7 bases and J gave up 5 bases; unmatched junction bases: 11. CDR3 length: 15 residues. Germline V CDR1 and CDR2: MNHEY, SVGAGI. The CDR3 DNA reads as TGTGCCAGCACCCTGAGCGGGGGAGGTATAGATACGCAGTATTTT. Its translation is CASTLSGGGIDTQYF.

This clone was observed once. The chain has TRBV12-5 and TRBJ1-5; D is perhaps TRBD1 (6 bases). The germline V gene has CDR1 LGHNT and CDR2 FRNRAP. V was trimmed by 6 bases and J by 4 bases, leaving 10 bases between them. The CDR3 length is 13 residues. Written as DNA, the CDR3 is TGTGCTAGTGGCGGGGGGGCAAATCAGCCCCAGCATTTT. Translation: CASGGGANQPQHF.

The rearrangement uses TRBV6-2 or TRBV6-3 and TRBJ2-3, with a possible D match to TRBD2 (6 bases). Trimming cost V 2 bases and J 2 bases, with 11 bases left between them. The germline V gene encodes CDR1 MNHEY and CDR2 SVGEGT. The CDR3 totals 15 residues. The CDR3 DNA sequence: TGTGCCAGCAGTTACGGCGGGACCCTCACAGATACGCAGTATTTT. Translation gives CASSYGGTLTDTQYF.

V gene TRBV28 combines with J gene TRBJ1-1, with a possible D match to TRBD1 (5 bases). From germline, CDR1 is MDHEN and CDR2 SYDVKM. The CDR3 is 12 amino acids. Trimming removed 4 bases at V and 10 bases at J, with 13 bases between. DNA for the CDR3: TGTGCCAGCAGTTCTAAATGGACATTAGCTTTCTTT. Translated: CASSSKWTLAFF.

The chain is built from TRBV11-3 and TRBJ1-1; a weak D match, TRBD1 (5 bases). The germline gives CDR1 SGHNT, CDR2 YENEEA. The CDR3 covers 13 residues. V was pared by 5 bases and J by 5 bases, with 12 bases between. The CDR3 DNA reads TGTGCCAGCAGCACCCGGGGGGGGACTGAAGCTTTCTTT. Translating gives CASSTRGGTEAFF.

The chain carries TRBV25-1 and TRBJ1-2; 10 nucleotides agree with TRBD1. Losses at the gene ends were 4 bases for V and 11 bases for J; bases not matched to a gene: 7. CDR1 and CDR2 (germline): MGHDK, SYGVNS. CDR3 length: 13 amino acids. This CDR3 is CASSVPGQGPYTF. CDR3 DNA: TGTGCCAGCAGTGTTCCGGGACAGGGGCCTTACACCTTC.

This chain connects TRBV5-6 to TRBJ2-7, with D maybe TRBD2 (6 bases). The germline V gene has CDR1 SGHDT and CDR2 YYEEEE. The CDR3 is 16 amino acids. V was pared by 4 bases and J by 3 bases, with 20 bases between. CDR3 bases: TGTGCCAGCAGCGGAGGGGTGGGAGGCCCCCTCTACGAGCAGTACTTC. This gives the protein CASSGGVGGPLYEQYF. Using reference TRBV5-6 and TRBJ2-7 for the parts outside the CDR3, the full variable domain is DAGVTQSPTHLIKTRGQQVTLRCSPKSGHDTVSWYQQALGQGPQFIFQYYEEEERQRGNFPDRFSGHQFPNYSSELNVNALLLGDSALYLCASSGGVGGPLYEQYFGPGTRLTVT.

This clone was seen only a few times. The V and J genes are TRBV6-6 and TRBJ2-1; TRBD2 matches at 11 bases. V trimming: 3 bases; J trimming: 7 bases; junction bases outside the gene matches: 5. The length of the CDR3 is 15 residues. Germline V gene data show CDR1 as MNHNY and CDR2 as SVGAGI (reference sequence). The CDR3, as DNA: TGTGCCAGCAGTTATAGCGGGGGGGCCTTGAATGAGCAGTTCTTC. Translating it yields CASSYSGGALNEQFF.

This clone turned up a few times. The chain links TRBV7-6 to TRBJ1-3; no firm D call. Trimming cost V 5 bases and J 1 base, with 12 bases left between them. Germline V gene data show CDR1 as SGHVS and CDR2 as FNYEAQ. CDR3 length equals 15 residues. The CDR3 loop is CASSPLDLSGNTIYF. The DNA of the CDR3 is TGTGCCAGCAGCCCCCTAGACCTTTCTGGAAACACCATATATTTT. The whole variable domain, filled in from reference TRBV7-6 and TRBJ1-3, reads GAGVSQSPRYKVTKRGQDVALRCDPISGHVSLYWYRQALGQGPEFLTYFNYEAQQDKSGLPNDRFSAERPEGSISTLTIQRTEQRDSAMYRCASSPLDLSGNTIYFGEGSWLTVV.

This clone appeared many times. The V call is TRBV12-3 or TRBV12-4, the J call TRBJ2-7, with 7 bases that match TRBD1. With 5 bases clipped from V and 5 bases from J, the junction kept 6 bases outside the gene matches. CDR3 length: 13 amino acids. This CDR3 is CASSQGQKDEQYF. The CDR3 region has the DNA TGTGCCAGCAGTCAGGGACAGAAAGACGAGCAGTACTTC.